The 27 T cell receptor beta chains in this list originate from one sample, sequenced in a study of shared clonotypes between healthy human individuals. Profiled with immunoSEQ multiplex PCR; TCRdb holds only in-frame clones, not every one. The sample lists over 2,000,000 clones; 90% to 95% were seen once. Naive CD8 cells, CD45RO-negative and positively selected for CCR7, excluded terminally differentiated effector memory CD45RA+ cells. Material for sequencing was naive CD8+ T cells from PBMCs. The receptors were gathered from a man in his late teens or twenties in good health. Some clones in this sample may be carry-over from other donors' samples.

This sequence joins TRBV7-2 and TRBJ2-3; 8 positions agree with TRBD2. The CDR3 covers 16 residues. V gave up 5 bases and J gave up 6 bases; unmatched junction bases: 13. CDR1 SGHTA and CDR2 FQGNSA come from the germline V gene. The CDR3 DNA follows: TGTGCCAGCAGCGGACCGGGGACTAGAATAGCCGATACGCAGTATTTT. Translation: CASSGPGTRIADTQYF.

The chain employs TRBV6-5 and TRBJ2-1, with 11 bases matching TRBD2. This CDR3 has 15 amino acids. Looked up from germline, CDR1 is MNHEY and CDR2 is SVGAGI. The J segment lost 6 bases and the V segment lost 0 bases, leaving 1 base of the junction unmatched. This CDR3 is CASSYSSGRANEQFF. The CDR3 nucleotides read TGTGCCAGCAGTTACTCTAGCGGGAGGGCCAATGAGCAGTTCTTC.

The CDR3 sequence: CASSPTVVYEQYF. CDR3 bases: TGTGCCAGCAGCCCCACGGTTGTCTACGAGCAGTACTTC. This chain joins TRBV4-2 and TRBJ2-7; D unclear. This CDR3 is 13 amino acids long. V was shortened by 4 bases and J by 3 bases, with 10 bases between the two germline ends. Germline CDR1 and CDR2: LGHNA and YNFKEQ.

The rearrangement links TRBV5-6 to TRBJ1-1; no clear D. Germline V CDR1 and CDR2: SGHDT, YYEEEE. Trimming cost V 0 bases and J 6 bases, with 9 bases left between them. The CDR3 spans 13 residues. In nucleotides, the CDR3 is TGTGCCAGCAGCTTGGGGGCCAGCGCTGAAGCTTTCTTT. Its translation is CASSLGASAEAFF.

Regarding this clone: Other DNA sequences in the same sample also yield this CDR3. V and J are TRBV29-1 and TRBJ2-3; D remains ambiguous. The CDR3 consists of 14 residues. Germline V gives CDR1 SQVTM, CDR2 ANQGSEA. Trimming cost V 1 base and J 3 bases, with 11 bases left between them. The CDR3: CSVEGGTSTDTQYF. The DNA for the CDR3 is TGCAGCGTTGAAGGCGGCACGTCAACAGATACGCAGTATTTT.

V and J are TRBV30 and TRBJ2-5; possibly TRBD1 for D (6 bases). This CDR3 is 12 amino acids long. Trimming pared 6 bases from V and 5 bases from J, leaving 13 bases between. Looked up from germline, CDR1 is GTSNPN and CDR2 is SVGIG (reference sequence). The CDR3 DNA sequence: TGTGCCTGCCACACAGGGTGGGAGACCCAGTACTTC. It codes for CACHTGWETQYF. Full variable domain (remainder filled in from reference TRBV30 and TRBJ2-5): SQTIHQWPATLVQPVGSPLSLECTVEGTSNPNLYWYRQAAGRGLQLLFYSVGIGQISSEVPQNLSASRPQDRQFILSSKKLLLSDSGFYLCACHTGWETQYFGPGTRLLVL.

This clone appeared a few times. J is TRBJ2-4 and V is TRBV30; D is unclear. Trimming cost V 5 bases and J 0 bases, with 11 bases left between them. The CDR3 spans 14 residues. The germline V gene encodes CDR1 GTSNPN and CDR2 SVGIG (reference sequence). This CDR3 reads CAWEPGRAKNIQYF. CDR3 nucleotide sequence: TGTGCCTGGGAGCCCGGTCGAGCCAAAAACATTCAGTACTTC.

The gene calls are TRBV15 and TRBJ2-1; 9 bases fit TRBD2. Germline CDR1 reads LNHNV; CDR2 reads YYDKDF (reference sequence). The CDR3 is made up of 17 amino acids. The ends lost 3 bases at V and 7 bases at J; junction bases unmatched: 13. The CDR3 here is CATSSFITSGFGNEQFF. CDR3 in DNA: TGTGCCACCAGCAGTTTTATTACTAGCGGGTTCGGAAATGAGCAGTTCTTC.

The V gene is TRBV6-5, the J gene TRBJ1-1, with a weak D call TRBD1 (6 bases). The CDR3 is made up of 15 amino acids. The V gene's germline CDR1 is MNHEY and CDR2 SVGAGI. Trimming shortened V by 2 bases and J by 11 bases, and 21 bases separated the two germline ends. The CDR3 is CASSYVPAGAPIAFF. CDR3 coding DNA: TGTGCCAGCAGTTACGTACCGGCGGGGGCTCCAATTGCTTTCTTT.

The chain links TRBV13 to TRBJ2-3; TRBD2 matches 12 bases. V lost 5 bases and J lost 2; bases outside the gene matches: 5. CDR1 and CDR2 (germline): PRHDT, FYEKMQ (reference sequence). CDR3 size: 16 residues. For the CDR3, the DNA is TGTGCCAGCAGCATGAGACTAGCGGGAGCCACAGATACGCAGTATTTT. This sequence encodes CASSMRLAGATDTQYF.

The V gene is TRBV28, the J gene TRBJ2-7; the D is unclear. The germline gives CDR1 MDHEN, CDR2 SYDVKM. This CDR3 spans 13 amino acids. V gave up 7 bases and J gave up 2 bases, with 12 bases separating them. The chain's CDR3 is CASNRQPTYEQYF. The CDR3 DNA sequence: TGTGCCAGCAATAGGCAGCCAACCTACGAGCAGTACTTC.

V is TRBV9 and J is TRBJ2-2, with D possibly TRBD2 on 5 matching bases. Trimming took 7 bases from V and 7 from J, leaving 8 bases between them. This CDR3 contains 11 residues. Germline V gene lookup returns CDR1 SGDLS and CDR2 YYNGEE. CDR3 coding DNA: TGTGCCAGCGGAGGTTACGGGGAGCTGTTTTTT. This codes for CASGGYGELFF.

V gene TRBV4-1 combines with J gene TRBJ2-3; 8 nucleotides match TRBD2. The trim removed 4 bases at V and 1 base at J, leaving 7 bases unmatched. Germline V lookup: CDR1 MGHRA, CDR2 YSYEKL. This CDR3 region has 16 residues. The CDR3 spells CASSPQELAGTDTQYF. CDR3 in DNA: TGCGCCAGCAGCCCCCAGGAACTAGCGGGCACAGATACGCAGTATTTT.

On this clone itself: Germline and junction disagree at one end, which may indicate a read error. This chain links TRBV2 with TRBJ2-7, with D perhaps matching TRBD2 (7 bases). CDR3 length equals 14 residues. CDR1 and CDR2 from the germline V gene are SNHLY and FYNNEI. CDR3 DNA sequence: TGTGCCAGCAAATCGGGGGGCCGCCAGAGGGCGGGCCACTTC. It encodes CASKSGGRQRAGHF.

The gene calls are TRBV7-9 and TRBJ2-7; 9 positions agree with TRBD2. Germline-derived CDR1 and CDR2 are SEHNR and FQNEAQ (reference sequence). Trimming removed 5 bases from V and 0 bases from J; junction bases left unmatched: 8. The CDR3 consists of 16 residues. CDR3 sequence (DNA): TGTGCCAGCAGCGCTCGAACTAGCGGGCCCTCCTACGAGCAGTACTTC. Translated, it gives CASSARTSGPSYEQYF. Combining the CDR3 with reference TRBV7-9 and TRBJ2-7 gives the whole variable domain DTGVSQNPRHKITKRGQNVTFRCDPISEHNRLYWYRQTLGQGPEFLTYFQNEAQLEKSRLLSDRFSAERPKGSFSTLEIQRTEQGDSAMYLCASSARTSGPSYEQYFGPGTRLTVT.

The chain links TRBV28 to TRBJ2-5; 7 nucleotides agree with TRBD1. Germline V gene sequence: CDR1 MDHEN, CDR2 SYDVKM. Trimming removed 6 bases from V and 5 bases from J; junction bases left unmatched: 9. The CDR3 totals 14 residues. CDR3 in amino acids: CASSPNRGRETQYF. The DNA of the CDR3 is TGTGCCAGCAGCCCGAACAGGGGAAGGGAGACCCAGTACTTC.

The rearrangement joins TRBV14 to TRBJ2-7, with D maybe TRBD2 (6 bases). CDR3 length equals 14 residues. The germline CDR1 and CDR2 sequences are SGHDN and FVKESK. V dropped 3 bases and J dropped 2 bases, with 11 bases sitting between them. CDR3 sequence: CASSQRGVTYEQYF. CDR3 DNA: TGTGCCAGCAGCCAGCGGGGCGTTACCTACGAGCAGTACTTC.

The CDR3 region has the DNA TGTGCCAGCCAACCCCTGCTACTAGCGGGAGGAGATCAAGAGACCCAGTACTTC. Amino acid sequence: CASQPLLLAGGDQETQYF. V is TRBV27 and J is TRBJ2-5, with 12 bases identical to TRBD2. The length of the CDR3 is 18 residues. J gave up 2 bases and V 8 bases, and 15 bases lay outside the gene matches. The germline V gene encodes CDR1 MNHEY and CDR2 SMNVEV (reference sequence).

Notes on this clone: Other DNA variants within this sample encode the same CDR3. This chain connects TRBV7-9 to TRBJ1-5; unclear D gene. V lost 3 bases to trimming and J lost 4 bases, with 4 bases between them. The CDR3 has 12 amino acids. CDR1 is SEHNR and CDR2 is FQNEAQ in the germline V gene (reference sequence). The CDR3 DNA follows: TGTGCCAGCAGCTTTCTAAATCAGCCCCAGCATTTT. Encoded protein: CASSFLNQPQHF.

The genes are TRBV10-3 and TRBJ2-5; the D call may be TRBD1 or TRBD2 (6 bases each). Trimming removed 3 bases from V and 11 bases from J, with 13 bases in between. The CDR3 length is 12 residues. Looked up from germline, CDR1 is ENHRY and CDR2 is SYGVKD. The CDR3 nucleotides read TGTGCCATCAGTGAAGGAGGGGGAGAGCAGTACTTC. This codes for CAISEGGGEQYF.

This chain connects TRBV13 to TRBJ2-1; TRBD2 matches at 13 bases. Trimming removed 4 bases from V and 7 bases from J; junction bases left unmatched: 7. Germline CDR1 PRHDT, CDR2 FYEKMQ (reference sequence). The CDR3 totals 16 residues. CDR3 sequence: CASSSPTSGRDNEQFF. The CDR3 DNA is TGTGCCAGCAGCTCCCCCACTAGCGGGAGGGATAATGAGCAGTTCTTC.

The V gene is TRBV27, the J gene TRBJ2-7; the D gene is possibly TRBD1 (6 bases). Germline V lookup: CDR1 MNHEY, CDR2 SMNVEV (reference sequence). The CDR3 runs 12 residues. V was cut by 7 bases and J by 5 bases, with 12 bases left in between. As DNA, the CDR3 is TGTGCCAGCAACGACAGGTTTAACGAGCAGTACTTC. Translated: CASNDRFNEQYF.

This clone showed up just once. The chain uses TRBV2 and TRBJ2-7, with a weak D call TRBD2 (5 bases). Trimming shortened V by 5 bases and J by 0 bases, and 20 bases separated the two germline ends. CDR3 length: 17 residues. Germline lookup yields CDR1 SNHLY and CDR2 FYNNEI. As DNA, the CDR3 is TGTGCCAGCAGTCGAGCAACTAGTGTCCACAGCTCCTACGAGCAGTACTTC. Amino acids: CASSRATSVHSSYEQYF.

This clone was counted once. Other DNA sequences in this sample translate to the same CDR3. The chain has TRBV29-1 and TRBJ2-1; maybe TRBD2 (5 bases). Germline V CDR1 and CDR2: SQVTM, ANQGSEA. CDR3 length: 13 residues. The ends were cut back, 7 bases at V and 0 bases at J, with 10 bases in the middle. The CDR3 region is CSGRTGSYNEQFF. Here the CDR3 DNA reads TGCAGCGGACGGACTGGCTCCTACAATGAGCAGTTCTTC.

The chain couples TRBV15 to TRBJ2-1; maybe TRBD2 (7 bases). The CDR3 sequence is 15 residues long. Trimming took off 4 bases at V and 4 bases at J, with 14 bases between the two ends. Germline V gene sequence: CDR1 LNHNV, CDR2 YYDKDF (reference sequence). Here the CDR3 DNA reads TGTGCCACCAGCATGGTCCGGGGGGCTTACAATGAGCAGTTCTTC. This encodes CATSMVRGAYNEQFF.

The chain has TRBV2 and TRBJ2-1; 10 positions match TRBD2. The CDR3 runs to 17 residues. Trimming removed 5 bases from V and 7 bases from J; junction bases left unmatched: 14. Germline CDR1 SNHLY, CDR2 FYNNEI. CDR3 nucleotide sequence: TGTGCCAGCAGTTCCTCCCCCGGGACTAGCGCTTTAAATGAGCAGTTCTTC. This codes for CASSSSPGTSALNEQFF. Looking up the rest from reference TRBV2 and TRBJ2-1 gives the full variable domain: EPEVTQTPSHQVTQMGQEVILRCVPISNHLYFYWYRQILGQKVEFLVSFYNNEISEKSEIFDDQFSVERPDGSNFTLKIRSTKLEDSAMYFCASSSSPGTSALNEQFFGPGTRLTVL.

The chain has TRBV4-1 and TRBJ1-1; D remains unclear. V was shortened by 2 bases and J by 6 bases, with 16 bases between the two germline ends. The CDR3 totals 15 residues. Germline assignment: CDR1 MGHRA and CDR2 YSYEKL. CDR3 bases: TGCGCCAGCAGCCAACCCGTCGGGTTGAGGCCTGAAGCTTTCTTT. As protein: CASSQPVGLRPEAFF.